This T cell receptor beta chain stems from a study of T-cell reconstitution after alpha-beta-depleted transplantation in children. TCRbeta library preparation incorporated unique molecular identifiers. Via MiXCR, TCRdb re-called the PCR reads, giving one row per CDR3 protein. Of roughly 220,000 distinct CDR3 sequences in the sample, 12% were seen once. The CDR3 is 15 residues long. This clonotype was seen at least ten times. The chain joins TRBV21-1 to TRBJ2-5; TRBD1 was called by the table and not checked on the DNA. TRBV21-1 is termed a pseudogene. The clonotype was recovered from a human donor who donated a stem cell graft to a child with acute lymphoblastic leukemia. The source material was PBMCs from the stem cell graft donor, sampled from the stem cell graft. DNA for the CDR3: TGTGCCAGCAGCGCCTCGGGACAGGGGGAGGAGACCCAGTACTTC. Translation: CASSASGQGEETQYF.